Shown below are 8 T cell receptor beta chains from a single sample sequenced in a study of T cells after yellow fever vaccination. TCRdb recomputed calls from the 5' RACE reads with MiXCR, one row per CDR3 protein. Among some 300,000 distinct CDR3 sequences listed, around 4% were seen once. The sequences come from PBMCs, collected on the day of the yellow fever booster vaccination. These receptors came from a man younger than 35 who received the YFV17D yellow fever vaccine.

This clonotype appeared many times. V gene TRBV19 combines with J gene TRBJ1-2, with 7 bases lining up with TRBD1. CDR1 and CDR2 from the germline V gene are LNHDA and SQIVND (reference sequence). Trimming removed 2 bases from V and 3 bases from J; junction bases left unmatched: 6. The CDR3 consists of 15 residues. Here the CDR3 reads CASSISSQGDYGYTF. CDR3 DNA: TGTGCCAGTAGTATATCATCTCAGGGGGACTATGGCTACACCTTC.

The table lists this clonotype with many counts. The CDR3 nucleotides are TGTGCCAGCAGCCAAGATACTAGCGGAAACATTCAGTACTTC. Protein sequence: CASSQDTSGNIQYF. V is TRBV3-1 and J is TRBJ2-4, with 8 bases matching TRBD2. The V segment lost 0 bases and the J segment 6 bases; nucleotides outside the gene matches: 1. Germline assignment: CDR1 LGHDT and CDR2 YNNKEL (reference sequence). The CDR3 runs 14 residues.

Notes on this clonotype: This may arise from a read error, as a much more abundant clone is one base away. V and J are TRBV5-1 and TRBJ2-2; no clear D. The CDR3 has 17 amino acids. CDR1 and CDR2 from the germline V gene are SGHRS and YFSETQ. The CDR3 region has the DNA TGCGCCAACAGCCCTAATCCCGTGACTCCGAACACCGGGGAGCTGTTTTTT. Protein sequence: CANSPNPVTPNTGELFF.

This clonotype was recorded at least ten times. The chain combines TRBV20-1 with TRBJ2-1, with 7 positions matching TRBD1. V lost 2 bases, J lost 0 bases, and 4 bases stayed unmatched. In germline, CDR1 is DFQATT, CDR2 SNEGSKA (reference sequence). The CDR3 sequence is 15 residues long. CDR3 coding DNA: TGCAGTGCTAGAACACAGGGGCGCTCCTACAATGAGCAGTTCTTC. The encoded protein is CSARTQGRSYNEQFF.

This clonotype came up many times. The chain joins TRBV6-5 to TRBJ2-1; TRBD1 matches 7 bases. The germline V gene has CDR1 MNHEY and CDR2 SVGAGI. V was clipped by 2 bases and J by 5 bases; unmatched bases: 9. This CDR3 region has 16 residues. The CDR3 region is CASSYPPTGPNNEQFF. The DNA for the CDR3 is TGTGCCAGCAGTTACCCTCCGACAGGGCCGAACAATGAGCAGTTCTTC.

This clonotype turned up a few times. The chain carries TRBV4-1 and TRBJ1-1; D remains unclear. CDR1 MGHRA and CDR2 YSYEKL come from the germline V gene. Trimming removed 1 base from V and 1 base from J, with 7 bases in between. The CDR3 extends over 14 amino acids. CDR3 coding DNA: TGCGCCAGCAGCCAAGTGGAGAGGAACACTGAAGCTTTCTTT. Its protein is CASSQVERNTEAFF.

This clonotype came up a few times. This chain joins TRBV5-1 and TRBJ2-7, with 7 bases fitting TRBD2. V gave up 7 bases and J gave up 2 bases; unmatched junction bases: 33. This CDR3 is built from 22 residues. The germline V gene has CDR1 SGHRS and CDR2 YFSETQ. CDR3 DNA: TGCGCCAGCTCACCCCAACTTCGACCGTCCGGGACGGCTAGCGGTTGGACCTACGAGCAGTACTTC. The encoded protein is CASSPQLRPSGTASGWTYEQYF. Based on the CDR3 plus reference TRBV5-1 and TRBJ2-7, the full variable domain is KAGVTQTPRYLIKTRGQQVTLSCSPISGHRSVSWYQQTPGQGLQFLFEYFSETQRNKGNFPGRFSGRQFSNSRSEMNVSTLELGDSALYLCASSPQLRPSGTASGWTYEQYFGPGTRLTVT.

This clonotype was recorded many times. V usage is TRBV5-6 and J usage is TRBJ2-7, with 7 nucleotides matching TRBD1. This CDR3 has 13 residues. Germline trimming cut 2 bases from V and 6 bases from J; bases unmatched to any gene: 5. Germline loops: CDR1 SGHDT, CDR2 YYEEEE. CDR3 sequence: CASSLKRGPEQYV. Here the CDR3 DNA reads TGTGCCAGCAGCTTAAAGAGGGGGCCCGAGCAGTACGTC.